This TCR beta chain was observed in a study of blood T cell repertoires in COVID-19. V was pared by 3 bases and J by 1 base, with 4 bases of the junction left unmatched. CDR1 and CDR2 (germline): WSHSY, SAAADI. The CDR3 length is 15 residues. TCRdb's table, derived via immunoSEQ multiplex PCR, lists solely in-frame clones and lacks some. The sample comprises about 78,000 clones, less than 95% of which are singletons, and around 0.93% rests with the top ten. Material: peripheral blood. V is TRBV10-2 and J is TRBJ2-3; 7 nucleotides agree with TRBD2. The sequence derives from a woman in her forties or fifties in a cohort sampled during active COVID-19. The CDR3 loop is CASSDAGDGTDTQYF. The CDR3 DNA follows: TGCGCCAGCAGTGACGCGGGAGACGGCACAGATACGCAGTATTTT.